This TCR beta chain was recovered during a study of CXCR3-negative and CXCR3-positive naive CD8 T cells (dated by TCRdb to the late 2010s). About the investigation overall: In total, about 130 million TRB reads were obtained, or roughly 1.5 +/- 0.3 million reads per library. The diversity and physicochemical repertoire analyses included under 12 donors pooled from two independent experiments. TRBV-TRBJ cluster analysis included naive subsets from 5 donors and memory cells from 3 donors.

What the work shows at the level of the full study, not this receptor alone: Repertoire diversity was comparably high in both naive subsets but much lower in memory CD8+ T cells. TRB CDR3s from CXCR3-positive naive cells showed higher hydrophobicity (lower Kidera factor 4), lower energy, and higher strength and volume indices than CXCR3-negative naive cells. CXCR3 expression partially decreased after cryopreservation, so most assays used freshly isolated PBMCs. TRBV-TRBJ usage was similar between naive CXCR3-negative and CXCR3-positive cells from the same donor, while memory cells showed distinct patterns. Because surface CD5, which has been linked to self-reactivity in mice, was comparable between naive subsets, TCR interaction strength was also inferred from TRB CDR3 physicochemical properties.

For every CD8+ T cell subset, under 350,000 cells were flow-sorted straight into RLT lysis buffer, and each subset was sorted in triplicate. Naive CD8+ T cells were defined stringently as CD45RO-CCR7+CD27+CD95- to exclude memory contaminants. Using standard density gradient centrifugation, peripheral blood mononuclear cells were isolated from buffy coats. Naive CXCR3-negative and CXCR3-positive CD8+ T cells were flow-sorted using a FACSAria III. An RNeasy Mini Kit was used to extract total RNA from the sorted cells. Sequencing relied on a NextSeq 550. The Human TCR Profiling Kit (MiLaboratory) was used to prepare UMI-labeled 5' RACE TRB cDNA libraries. The full amount of extracted RNA was used for cDNA synthesis, and the full amount of resulting cDNA was used for PCR amplification. Libraries were prepared in parallel with an identical number of PCR cycles. Per the original workflow: With a minimum of two reads required per UMI, MIGEC and MiXCR pulled out about 50,000 +/- 10,000 unique UMI-labeled TRB cDNA molecules from each library. An average of approximately 40,000 +/- 10,000 functional in-frame TRB CDR3 nucleotide clonotypes without stop codons was found per library. After downsampling to 5000 UMI-labeled TRB molecules per sample, diversity metrics, including normalized Shannon-Wiener and Chao1, were computed in VDJtools. VDJtools was used to calculate clonotype-size-weighted physicochemical properties of the central five CDR3 residues, namely interaction energy, strength, volume and Kidera factor 4. After the reads were reprocessed by TCRdb, one entry was made per CDR3 protein sequence, with no DNA. TCRdb, rather than the study authors, made the V and J calls. The data table for this sample lists 5,500 to 8,000 distinct CDR3 sequences. Over 1% of the sample lies in the top ten.

A count is missing, but by frequency this clonotype is medium-sized (0.01 to 0.1%). What antigen it recognizes has not been identified. Sequencing was performed on naive CXCR3- CD8+ T cells from blood. The sample's cell subset or site label is to be understood as: CD45RO-CCR7+CD27+CD95- naive CD8+ T cells lacking CXCR3 (TNR3-). This clonotype was obtained from a human donor in good health. Some clones in this sample may be carry-over from other donors' samples.

The encoded CDR3 is CASSLFSGGRVETQYF. Rearrangement joined TRBV28 to TRBJ2-5; TCRdb picks TRBD1, but there is no DNA to check that call. Reading from cysteine to phenylalanine, the CDR3 counts 16 amino acids. No DNA appears here. Reading the germline V gene gives CDR1 MDHEN and CDR2 SYDVKM.